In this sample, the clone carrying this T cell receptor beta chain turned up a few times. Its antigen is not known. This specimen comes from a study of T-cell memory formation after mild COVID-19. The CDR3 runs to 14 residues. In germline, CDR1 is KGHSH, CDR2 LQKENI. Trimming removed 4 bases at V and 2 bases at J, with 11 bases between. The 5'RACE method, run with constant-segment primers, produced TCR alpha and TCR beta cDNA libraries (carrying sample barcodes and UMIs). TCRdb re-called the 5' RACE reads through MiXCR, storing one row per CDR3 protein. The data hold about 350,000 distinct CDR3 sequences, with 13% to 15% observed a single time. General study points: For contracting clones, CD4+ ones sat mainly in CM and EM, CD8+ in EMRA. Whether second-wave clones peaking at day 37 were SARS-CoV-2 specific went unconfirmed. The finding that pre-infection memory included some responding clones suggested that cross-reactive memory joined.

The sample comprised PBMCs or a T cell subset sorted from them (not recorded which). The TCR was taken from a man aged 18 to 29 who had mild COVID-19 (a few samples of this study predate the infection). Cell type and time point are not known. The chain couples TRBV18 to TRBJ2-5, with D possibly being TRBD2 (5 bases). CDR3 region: CASSQASGQETQYF. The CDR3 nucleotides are TGTGCCAGCTCACAGGCAAGCGGACAAGAGACCCAGTACTTC.